The 23 T cell receptor beta chains below were found in one sample sequenced in a study of T cell responses to AZD1222 COVID-19 vaccine. Method: immunoSEQ multiplex PCR; TCRdb's copy keeps in-frame clones and lacks some. The sample holds approximately 130,000 clones, around nine tenths seen once. The sample here was peripheral blood, taken on day 0 of AZD1222 vaccination. These receptors originate from an adult in good health.

This clone was counted once. The chain has TRBV5-1 and TRBJ2-3, with D perhaps matching TRBD1 or TRBD2 (6 bases each). V gave up 1 base and J gave up 4 bases, with 16 bases separating them. The CDR3 loop spans 16 amino acids. CDR1 is SGHRS and CDR2 is YFSETQ in the germline V gene. CDR3 sequence reads: CASSLSSGARSDTQYF. The CDR3, as DNA: TGCGCCAGCAGCTTGAGTTCGGGGGCGAGGTCAGATACGCAGTATTTT.

This chain joins TRBV28 and TRBJ2-3; D is ambiguous. The CDR3 is 14 residues long. V lost 2 bases and J 0 bases, leaving 6 bases between the germline ends. Germline CDR1 is MDHEN and CDR2 is SYDVKM. The DNA of the CDR3 is TGTGCCAGCAGTTTAGACCCGAGCACAGATACGCAGTATTTT. It encodes CASSLDPSTDTQYF.

This rearrangement joins TRBV7-2 to TRBJ1-3; maybe TRBD1 (5 bases). The CDR3 contains 16 residues. Trimming left V 0 bases short and J 1 base short, with 10 bases between. Germline-derived CDR1 and CDR2 are SGHTA and FQGNSA. In DNA, the CDR3 is TGTGCCAGCAGCTTAGCGAGGGGCCTATCTGGAAACACCATATATTTT. Its protein product is CASSLARGLSGNTIYF.

V is TRBV27 and J is TRBJ1-1; no definite D call. This CDR3 has 15 amino acids. Trimming left V 10 bases short and J 0 bases short, with 18 bases between. Germline V gives CDR1 MNHEY, CDR2 SMNVEV (reference sequence). The CDR3 DNA is TGTGCCACCCGTGGCGGGAGGGATATGAACACTGAAGCTTTCTTT. The encoded protein is CATRGGRDMNTEAFF.

In nucleotides, the CDR3 is TGTGCCAGCAGTGGCTACGGGACAGGGGGCGGAAGCAATCAGCCCCAGCATTTT. It specifies CASSGYGTGGGSNQPQHF. The rearrangement links TRBV28 to TRBJ1-5, with TRBD1 matching over 12 bases. Unmatched junction bases numbered 9, after V lost 5 bases and J lost 1 base. The germline gives CDR1 MDHEN, CDR2 SYDVKM. The CDR3 sequence is 18 residues long. Full variable domain (missing parts from reference TRBV28 and TRBJ1-5): DVKVTQSSRYLVKRTGEKVFLECVQDMDHENMFWYRQDPGLGLRLIYFSYDVKMKEKGDIPEGYSVSREKKERFSLILESASTNQTSMYLCASSGYGTGGGSNQPQHFGDGTRLSIL.

The V and J genes are TRBV28 and TRBJ2-7; possibly TRBD2 for D (6 bases). The CDR3 extends over 17 amino acids. Trimming shortened V by 2 bases and J by 2 bases, and 19 bases separated the two germline ends. The V gene's germline CDR1 is MDHEN and CDR2 SYDVKM. CDR3 in amino acids: CASSLRPAGNPPYEQYF. The DNA for the CDR3 is TGTGCCAGCAGTTTACGCCCCGCGGGGAACCCTCCCTACGAGCAGTACTTC. Full variable domain (rest looked up from reference TRBV28 and TRBJ2-7): DVKVTQSSRYLVKRTGEKVFLECVQDMDHENMFWYRQDPGLGLRLIYFSYDVKMKEKGDIPEGYSVSREKKERFSLILESASTNQTSMYLCASSLRPAGNPPYEQYFGPGTRLTVT.

The rearrangement joins TRBV27 to TRBJ2-7, with 8 bases that match TRBD2. Germline CDR1 is MNHEY and CDR2 is SMNVEV (reference sequence). The CDR3 contains 16 residues. Germline trimming cut 3 bases from V and 5 bases from J; bases unmatched to any gene: 12. CDR3 protein: CASSFLLPGGWDEQYF. DNA of the CDR3: TGTGCCAGCAGTTTCCTCCTGCCGGGGGGGTGGGACGAGCAGTACTTC.

This chain links TRBV27 with TRBJ2-7, with 7 bases identical to TRBD2. The CDR3 contains 15 residues. V shed 2 bases and J 4 bases; nucleotides not matched to a gene: 8. In germline, CDR1 is MNHEY, CDR2 SMNVEV (reference sequence). Here the CDR3 DNA reads TGTGCCAGCAGTTTAGTTGGCGGGAGAAGGTACGAGCAGTACTTC. It encodes CASSLVGGRRYEQYF.

CDR3 residues: CASSREGPNTEAFF. CDR3 DNA sequence: TGTGCCAGTAGTAGGGAGGGACCGAACACTGAAGCTTTCTTT. The rearrangement links TRBV19 to TRBJ1-1; possible D gene TRBD1, 5 bases. Germline-derived CDR1 and CDR2 are LNHDA and SQIVND (reference sequence). V was pared by 4 bases and J by 1 base, with 10 bases between. The CDR3 consists of 14 residues.

J is TRBJ1-1 and V is TRBV6-5; D is ambiguous. Trimming took 7 bases from V and 1 from J, leaving 4 bases between them. Germline loops: CDR1 MNHEY, CDR2 SVGAGI. The CDR3 is 11 residues long. The CDR3 DNA follows: TGTGCCAGCAAACGGAACACTGAAGCTTTCTTT. Its protein product is CASKRNTEAFF.

This clone was seen a few times. V usage is TRBV6-2 or TRBV6-3 and J usage is TRBJ2-2, with D perhaps TRBD1 or TRBD2 (6 bases each). CDR1 and CDR2 from the germline V gene are MNHEY and SVGEGT. V dropped 5 bases and J dropped 3 bases, with 13 bases sitting between them. The CDR3 is 15 amino acids. This CDR3 is CASSPSGADTGELFF. The CDR3 nucleotides read TGTGCCAGCAGTCCCTCGGGGGCAGACACCGGGGAGCTGTTTTTT.

The chain employs TRBV7-9 and TRBJ1-4; weak D call: TRBD1 (5 bases). Germline CDR1 and CDR2: SEHNR and FQNEAQ (reference sequence). V lost 5 bases and J lost 8, with 15 bases in between. The CDR3 contains 14 residues. The CDR3 bases are TGTGCCAGCAGCATTGGACAAATAGGCGAAAAACTGTTTTTT. Translating it yields CASSIGQIGEKLFF.

This chain links TRBV18 with TRBJ1-5, with 7 bases fitting TRBD1. In germline, CDR1 is KGHSH, CDR2 LQKENI. V gave up 4 bases and J gave up 1 base; unmatched junction bases: 4. The CDR3 extends over 15 amino acids. In DNA, the CDR3 is TGTGCCAGCTCACGGGAGGGGGCAAGCAATCAGCCCCAGCATTTT. Translating gives CASSREGASNQPQHF.

The V and J genes are TRBV7-8 and TRBJ2-7; 12 bases are shared with TRBD2. Per germline, CDR1 SGHVS and CDR2 FQNEAQ. The V gene end was trimmed by 3 bases and the J gene end by 4 bases; junction bases not matched to a gene: 10. This CDR3 region has 17 residues. The CDR3 loop is CASSFALAGGPGYEQYF. The CDR3 DNA reads TGTGCCAGCAGCTTCGCTCTAGCGGGAGGGCCCGGATACGAGCAGTACTTC.

This rearrangement joins TRBV9 to TRBJ1-1; 8 bases match TRBD1. V shed 0 bases and J 9 bases; nucleotides not matched to a gene: 4. This CDR3 has 13 amino acids. CDR1 is SGDLS and CDR2 is YYNGEE in the germline V gene. The CDR3: CASSVGDRGQAFF. CDR3 coding DNA: TGTGCCAGCAGCGTAGGAGACAGGGGCCAAGCTTTCTTT. The whole variable domain, filled in from reference TRBV9 and TRBJ1-1, reads DSGVTQTPKHLITATGQRVTLRCSPRSGDLSVYWYQQSLDQGLQFLIQYYNGEERAKGNILERFSAQQFPDLHSELNLSSLELGDSALYFCASSVGDRGQAFFGQGTRLTVV.

The J gene is TRBJ1-2, the V gene TRBV29-1; TRBD1 matches at 7 bases. The CDR3 is 14 amino acids. V lost 2 bases and J lost 5; bases outside the gene matches: 8. From germline, CDR1 is SQVTM and CDR2 ANQGSEA. The CDR3 is CSVETGETFYGYTF. CDR3 DNA: TGCAGCGTTGAAACAGGGGAAACATTTTATGGCTACACCTTC.

This clone was seen once. The chain uses TRBV13 and TRBJ2-2, with D possibly TRBD2 on 5 matching bases. There are 16 residues in the CDR3. Per the germline V gene, CDR1 is PRHDT and CDR2 is FYEKMQ (reference sequence). V was pared by 1 base and J by 7 bases, with 16 bases between. CDR3 loop: CASSLESGFRGGELFF. The CDR3 DNA reads TGTGCCAGCAGCTTAGAATCTGGCTTTCGGGGCGGGGAGCTGTTTTTT.

This clone was observed a handful of times. The chain uses TRBV3-1 (or the pseudogene TRBV3-2) and TRBJ2-5; a possible D gene is TRBD1 (6 bases). CDR3 length: 14 residues. CDR1 and CDR2 (germline): LGHDT, YNNKEL (reference sequence). The germline V and J ends were trimmed by 3 bases and 2 bases, with 10 bases remaining between them. CDR3 DNA sequence: TGTGCCAGCAGCCACAGGGGCAGTCAAGAGACCCAGTACTTC. As protein: CASSHRGSQETQYF.

The chain couples TRBV11-2 to TRBJ1-5; 7 positions agree with TRBD1. The CDR3 runs 16 residues. The V gene end was trimmed by 4 bases and the J gene end by 4 bases; junction bases not matched to a gene: 10. In germline, CDR1 is SGHAT, CDR2 FQNNGV. This CDR3 reads CASSSIQGRRNQPQHF. In nucleotides, the CDR3 is TGTGCCAGCAGCTCGATACAGGGGAGGAGAAATCAGCCCCAGCATTTT.

In this sample, this clone turned up once. The genes are TRBV2 and TRBJ1-1, with unresolved D. V was cut by 6 bases and J by 6 bases, with 14 bases left in between. This CDR3 is 13 amino acids long. Germline V gene lookup returns CDR1 SNHLY and CDR2 FYNNEI. The CDR3 is CASRILFGSEAFF. CDR3 coding DNA: TGTGCCAGCAGGATCTTGTTCGGTTCTGAAGCTTTCTTT.

The gene calls are TRBV19 and TRBJ2-7; D unclear. Germline CDR1 is LNHDA and CDR2 is SQIVND (reference sequence). This CDR3 contains 11 residues. Trimming left V 8 bases short and J 4 bases short, with 9 bases between. The CDR3 sequence is CASPPGYEQYF. As DNA, the CDR3 is TGTGCCAGTCCTCCAGGATACGAGCAGTACTTC. The variable domain in full, completed from reference TRBV19 and TRBJ2-7, reads DGGITQSPKYLFRKEGQNVTLSCEQNLNHDAMYWYRQDPGQGLRLIYYSQIVNDFQKGDIAEGYSVSREKKESFPLTVTSAQKNPTAFYLCASPPGYEQYFGPGTRLTVT.

The chain carries TRBV5-5 and TRBJ1-1; no reliable D call. Germline lookup yields CDR1 SGHKS and CDR2 YYEKEE (reference sequence). The CDR3 has 15 amino acids. Trimming pared 4 bases from V and 2 bases from J, leaving 15 bases between. For the CDR3, the DNA is TGTGCCAGCAGCCCGGGAGCCGGGATAAACACTGAAGCTTTCTTT. This codes for CASSPGAGINTEAFF.

CDR3 DNA sequence: TGTGCCAGCAGCGAAAACAGGGGAGGGGCGTATGGCTACACCTTC. Encoded protein: CASSENRGGAYGYTF. The chain joins TRBV7-6 to TRBJ1-2; TRBD1 aligns across 7 bases. Germline lookup yields CDR1 SGHVS and CDR2 FNYEAQ. V dropped 5 bases and J dropped 5; count of bases not matched to a gene: 11. The CDR3 is made up of 15 amino acids.